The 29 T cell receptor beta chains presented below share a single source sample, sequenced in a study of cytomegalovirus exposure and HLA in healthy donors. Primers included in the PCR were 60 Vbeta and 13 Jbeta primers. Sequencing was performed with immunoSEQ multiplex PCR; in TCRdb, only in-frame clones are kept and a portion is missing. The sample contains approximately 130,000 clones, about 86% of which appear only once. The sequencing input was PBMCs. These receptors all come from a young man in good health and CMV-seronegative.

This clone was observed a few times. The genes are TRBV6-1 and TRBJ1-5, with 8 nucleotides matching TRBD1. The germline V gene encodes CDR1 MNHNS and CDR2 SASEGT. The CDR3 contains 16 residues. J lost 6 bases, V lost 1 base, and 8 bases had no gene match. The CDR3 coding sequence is TGTGCCAGCAGTGAAGTTGGGACAGGTCGCGGTCAGCCCCAGCATTTT. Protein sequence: CASSEVGTGRGQPQHF.

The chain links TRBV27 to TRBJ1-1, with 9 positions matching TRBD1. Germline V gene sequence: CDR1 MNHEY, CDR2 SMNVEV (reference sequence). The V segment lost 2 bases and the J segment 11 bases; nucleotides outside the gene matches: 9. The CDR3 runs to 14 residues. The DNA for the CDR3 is TGTGCCAGCAGTTTAGCACAGGGGGCTCGGGATGCTTTCTTT. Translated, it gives CASSLAQGARDAFF.

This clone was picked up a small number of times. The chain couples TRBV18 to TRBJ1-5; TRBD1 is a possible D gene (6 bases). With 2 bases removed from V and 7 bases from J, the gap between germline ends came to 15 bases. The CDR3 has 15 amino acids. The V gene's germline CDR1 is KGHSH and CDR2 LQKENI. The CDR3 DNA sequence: TGTGCCAGCTCACCAAAGGGACAAGGCGGACAGCCCCAGCATTTT. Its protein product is CASSPKGQGGQPQHF.

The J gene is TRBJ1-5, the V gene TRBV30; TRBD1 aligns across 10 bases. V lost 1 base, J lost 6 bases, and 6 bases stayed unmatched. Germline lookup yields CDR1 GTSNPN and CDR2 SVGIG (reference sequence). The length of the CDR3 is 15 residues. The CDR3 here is CAWSGGTGVSQPQHF. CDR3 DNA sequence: TGTGCCTGGAGTGGGGGGACAGGGGTCAGTCAGCCCCAGCATTTT. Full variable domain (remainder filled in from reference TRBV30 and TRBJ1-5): SQTIHQWPATLVQPVGSPLSLECTVEGTSNPNLYWYRQAAGRGLQLLFYSVGIGQISSEVPQNLSASRPQDRQFILSSKKLLLSDSGFYLCAWSGGTGVSQPQHFGDGTRLSIL.

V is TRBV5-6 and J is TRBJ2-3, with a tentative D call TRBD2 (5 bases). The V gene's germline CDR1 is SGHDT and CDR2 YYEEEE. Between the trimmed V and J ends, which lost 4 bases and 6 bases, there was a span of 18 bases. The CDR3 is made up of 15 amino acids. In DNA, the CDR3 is TGTGCCAGCAGCCGCGTCAGGACTGGTGGGGATACGCAGTATTTT. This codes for CASSRVRTGGDTQYF.

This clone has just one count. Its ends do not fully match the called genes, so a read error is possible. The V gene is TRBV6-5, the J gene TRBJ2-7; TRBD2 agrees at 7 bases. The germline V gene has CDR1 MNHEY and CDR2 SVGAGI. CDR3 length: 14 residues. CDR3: CASSHGAAGDERYF. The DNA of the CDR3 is TGTGCCAGCAGCCACGGGGCGGCGGGGGACGAGCGGTACTTC.

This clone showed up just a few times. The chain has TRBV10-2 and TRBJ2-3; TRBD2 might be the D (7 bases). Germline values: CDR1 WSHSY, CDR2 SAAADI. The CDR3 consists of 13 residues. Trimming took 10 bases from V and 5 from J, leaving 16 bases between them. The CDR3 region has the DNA TGCGCCACCCTGGGGGGGGCGGGAGATACGCAGTATTTT. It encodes CATLGGAGDTQYF.

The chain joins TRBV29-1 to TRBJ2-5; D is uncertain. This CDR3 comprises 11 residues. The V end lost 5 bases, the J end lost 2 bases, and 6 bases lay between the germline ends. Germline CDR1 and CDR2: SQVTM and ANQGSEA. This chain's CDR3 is CSVRHQETQYF. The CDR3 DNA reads TGCAGCGTTAGACATCAAGAGACCCAGTACTTC.

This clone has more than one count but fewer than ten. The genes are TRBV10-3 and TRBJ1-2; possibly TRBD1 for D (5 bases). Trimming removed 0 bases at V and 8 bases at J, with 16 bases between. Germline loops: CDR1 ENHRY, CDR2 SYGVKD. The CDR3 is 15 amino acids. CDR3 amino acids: CAISESNRQKGGYTF. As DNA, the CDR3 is TGTGCCATCAGTGAGTCGAACCGTCAAAAGGGGGGCTACACCTTC.

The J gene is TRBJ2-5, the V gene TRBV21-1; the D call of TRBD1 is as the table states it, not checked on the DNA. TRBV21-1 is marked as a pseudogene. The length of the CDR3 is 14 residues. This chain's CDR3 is CASSKDTGKETQYF. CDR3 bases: TGTGCCAGCAGCAAAGACACAGGAAAAGAGACCCAGTACTTC.

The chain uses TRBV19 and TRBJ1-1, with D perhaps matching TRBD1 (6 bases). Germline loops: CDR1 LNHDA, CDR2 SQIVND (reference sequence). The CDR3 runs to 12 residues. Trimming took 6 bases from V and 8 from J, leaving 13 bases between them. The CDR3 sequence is CASRVGGLEAFF. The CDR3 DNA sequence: TGTGCCAGTAGAGTAGGGGGTTTGGAAGCTTTCTTT.

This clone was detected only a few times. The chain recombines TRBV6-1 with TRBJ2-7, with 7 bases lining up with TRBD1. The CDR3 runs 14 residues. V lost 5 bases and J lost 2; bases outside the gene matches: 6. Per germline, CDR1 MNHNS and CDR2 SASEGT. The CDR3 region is CASSTRQGTYEQYF. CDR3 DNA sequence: TGTGCCAGCAGTACAAGACAGGGAACCTACGAGCAGTACTTC.

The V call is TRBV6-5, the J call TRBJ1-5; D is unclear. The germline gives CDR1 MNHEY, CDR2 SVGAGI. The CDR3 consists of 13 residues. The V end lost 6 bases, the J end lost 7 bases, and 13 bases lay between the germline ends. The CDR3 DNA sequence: TGTGCCAGCAGATCAGAACACAAGCAGCCCCAGCATTTT. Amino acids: CASRSEHKQPQHF.

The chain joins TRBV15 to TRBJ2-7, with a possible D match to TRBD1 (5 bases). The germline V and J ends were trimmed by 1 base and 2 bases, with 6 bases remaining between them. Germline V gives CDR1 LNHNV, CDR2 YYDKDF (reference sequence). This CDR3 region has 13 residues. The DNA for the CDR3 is TGTGCCACCAGCAGAGGACAGACCTACGAGCAGTACTTC. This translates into CATSRGQTYEQYF.

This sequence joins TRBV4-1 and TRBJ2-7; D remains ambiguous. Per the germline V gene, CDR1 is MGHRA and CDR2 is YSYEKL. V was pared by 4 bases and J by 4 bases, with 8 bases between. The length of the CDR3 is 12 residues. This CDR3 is CASSRDTYEQYF. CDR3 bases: TGCGCCAGCAGCCGAGACACTTACGAGCAGTACTTC.

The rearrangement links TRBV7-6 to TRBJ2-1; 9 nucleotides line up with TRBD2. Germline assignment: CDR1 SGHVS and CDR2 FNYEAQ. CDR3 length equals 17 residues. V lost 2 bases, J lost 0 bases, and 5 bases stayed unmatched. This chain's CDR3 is CASSLYLAGSSYNEQFF. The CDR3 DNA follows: TGTGCCAGCAGCTTATACCTAGCGGGGAGCTCCTACAATGAGCAGTTCTTC.

CDR3 region: CASSYSRGGNTEAFF. In DNA form, the CDR3 reads TGTGCCAGCAGTTACTCGCGGGGAGGTAACACTGAAGCTTTCTTT. The V and J genes are TRBV6-5 and TRBJ1-1; D unresolved. With 0 bases removed from V and 2 bases from J, the gap between germline ends came to 10 bases. From germline, CDR1 is MNHEY and CDR2 SVGAGI. CDR3 length equals 15 residues.

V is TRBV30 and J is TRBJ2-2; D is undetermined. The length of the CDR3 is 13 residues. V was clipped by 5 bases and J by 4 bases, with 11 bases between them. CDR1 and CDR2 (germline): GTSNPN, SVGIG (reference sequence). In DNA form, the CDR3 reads TGTGCCTGGGCCAAGAGCGCCACCGGGGAGCTGTTTTTT. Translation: CAWAKSATGELFF. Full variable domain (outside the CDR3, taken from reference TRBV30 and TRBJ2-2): SQTIHQWPATLVQPVGSPLSLECTVEGTSNPNLYWYRQAAGRGLQLLFYSVGIGQISSEVPQNLSASRPQDRQFILSSKKLLLSDSGFYLCAWAKSATGELFFGEGSRLTVL.

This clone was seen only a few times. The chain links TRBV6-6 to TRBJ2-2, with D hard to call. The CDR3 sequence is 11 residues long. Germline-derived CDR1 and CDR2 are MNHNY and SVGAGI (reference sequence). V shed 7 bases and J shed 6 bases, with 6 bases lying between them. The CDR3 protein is CASTVSGELFF. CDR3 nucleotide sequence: TGTGCCAGCACCGTGTCCGGGGAGCTGTTTTTT.

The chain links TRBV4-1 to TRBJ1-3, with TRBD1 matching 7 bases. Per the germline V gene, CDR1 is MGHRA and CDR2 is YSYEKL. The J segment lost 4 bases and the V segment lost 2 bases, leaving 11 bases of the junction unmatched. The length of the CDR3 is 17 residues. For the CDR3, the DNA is TGCGCCAGCAGCCAACCAACCTCACAGGGGAACGGAAACACCATATATTTT. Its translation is CASSQPTSQGNGNTIYF.

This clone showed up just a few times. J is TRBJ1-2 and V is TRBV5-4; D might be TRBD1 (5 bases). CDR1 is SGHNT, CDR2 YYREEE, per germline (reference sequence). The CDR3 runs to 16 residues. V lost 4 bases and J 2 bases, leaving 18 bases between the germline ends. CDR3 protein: CASSPRLDRTNYGYTF. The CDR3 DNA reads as TGTGCCAGCAGCCCCCGTCTTGACAGAACAAACTATGGCTACACCTTC.

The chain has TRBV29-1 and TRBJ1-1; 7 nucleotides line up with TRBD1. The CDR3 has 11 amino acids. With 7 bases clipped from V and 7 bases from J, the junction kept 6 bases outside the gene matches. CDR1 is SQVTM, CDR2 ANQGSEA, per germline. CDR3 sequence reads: CSALQGIEAFF. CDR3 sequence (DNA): TGCAGCGCCCTACAGGGGATTGAAGCTTTCTTT.

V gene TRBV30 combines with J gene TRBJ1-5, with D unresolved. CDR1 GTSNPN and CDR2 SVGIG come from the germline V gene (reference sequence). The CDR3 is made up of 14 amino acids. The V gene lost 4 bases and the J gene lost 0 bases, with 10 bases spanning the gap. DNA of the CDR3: TGTGCCTGGACACGGGAAGGTAGCAATCAGCCCCAGCATTTT. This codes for CAWTREGSNQPQHF.

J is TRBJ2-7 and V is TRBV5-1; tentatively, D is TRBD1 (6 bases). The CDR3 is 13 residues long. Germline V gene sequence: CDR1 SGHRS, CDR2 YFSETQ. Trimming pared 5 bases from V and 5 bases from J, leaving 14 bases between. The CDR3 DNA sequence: TGCGCCAGCAGAAAACAGGGTCTCGACGAGCAGTACTTC. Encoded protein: CASRKQGLDEQYF.

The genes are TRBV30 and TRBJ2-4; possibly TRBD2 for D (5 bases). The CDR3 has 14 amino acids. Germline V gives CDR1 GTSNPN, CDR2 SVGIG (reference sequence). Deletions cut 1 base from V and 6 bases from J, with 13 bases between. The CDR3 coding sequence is TGTGCCTGGAGTGGGACGAGGGTCGTAAACATTCAGTACTTC. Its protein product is CAWSGTRVVNIQYF.

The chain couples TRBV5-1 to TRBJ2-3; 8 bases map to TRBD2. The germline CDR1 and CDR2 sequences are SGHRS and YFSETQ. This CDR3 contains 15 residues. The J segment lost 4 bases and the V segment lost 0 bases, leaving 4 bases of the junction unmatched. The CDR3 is CASSLELAGPDTQYF. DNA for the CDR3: TGCGCCAGCAGCTTGGAGTTAGCGGGGCCAGATACGCAGTATTTT.

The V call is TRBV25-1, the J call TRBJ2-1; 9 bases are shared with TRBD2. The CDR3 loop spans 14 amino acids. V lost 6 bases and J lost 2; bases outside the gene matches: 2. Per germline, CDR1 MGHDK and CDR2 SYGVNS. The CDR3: CASRAGGPYNEQFF. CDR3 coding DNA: TGTGCCAGCAGGGCGGGGGGGCCCTACAATGAGCAGTTCTTC.

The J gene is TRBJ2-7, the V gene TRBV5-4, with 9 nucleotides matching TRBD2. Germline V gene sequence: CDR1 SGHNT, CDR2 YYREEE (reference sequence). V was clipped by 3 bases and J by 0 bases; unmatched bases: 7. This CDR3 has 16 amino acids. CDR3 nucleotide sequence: TGTGCCAGCAGCTCGTTGATAGCGGGGGCCTCCTACGAGCAGTACTTC. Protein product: CASSSLIAGASYEQYF.

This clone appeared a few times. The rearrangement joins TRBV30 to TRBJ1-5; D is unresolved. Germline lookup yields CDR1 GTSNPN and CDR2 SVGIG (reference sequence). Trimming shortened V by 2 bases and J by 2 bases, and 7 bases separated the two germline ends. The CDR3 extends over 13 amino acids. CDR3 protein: CAWSNQGNQPQHF. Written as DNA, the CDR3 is TGTGCCTGGAGTAACCAGGGCAATCAGCCCCAGCATTTT.